The clone carrying this T cell receptor (beta chain) was picked up one time. The antigen is unknown. Germline V gene data show CDR1 as ENHRY and CDR2 as SYGVKD. The V gene lost 6 bases and the J gene lost 6 bases, with 21 bases spanning the gap. The CDR3 runs to 16 residues. This record comes from a study of cytomegalovirus exposure and HLA in healthy donors. General observations from the study: There were under 200 TCR beta chains listed as cytomegalovirus-associated.

The primer mix had 60 Vbeta and 13 Jbeta primers. TCRdb keeps only in-frame clones here, not all; method: immunoSEQ multiplex PCR. In the table there are around 25,000 clones, roughly three quarters of which are singletons. Sequenced: PBMCs. This clonotype originated in a male donor in good health and CMV-seronegative. The V call is TRBV10-3, the J call TRBJ1-5; possible D gene TRBD1, 6 bases. The DNA of the CDR3 is TGTGCCATCAGCGGGGAGGGGCAGGGGTCCGGTCAGCCCCAGCATTTT. The encoded protein is CAISGEGQGSGQPQHF.